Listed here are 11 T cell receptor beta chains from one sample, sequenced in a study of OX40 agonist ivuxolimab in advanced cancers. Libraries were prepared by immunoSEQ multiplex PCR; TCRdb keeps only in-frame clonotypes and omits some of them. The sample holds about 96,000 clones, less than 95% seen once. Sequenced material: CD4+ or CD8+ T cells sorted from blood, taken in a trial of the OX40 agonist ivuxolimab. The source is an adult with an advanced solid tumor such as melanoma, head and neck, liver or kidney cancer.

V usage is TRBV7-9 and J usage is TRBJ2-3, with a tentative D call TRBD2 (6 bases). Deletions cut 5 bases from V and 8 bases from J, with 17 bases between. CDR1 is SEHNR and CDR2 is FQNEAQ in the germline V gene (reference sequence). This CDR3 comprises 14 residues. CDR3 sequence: CASSPPGVLSTQYF. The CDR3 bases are TGTGCCAGCAGCCCTCCGGGAGTACTAAGTACGCAGTATTTT. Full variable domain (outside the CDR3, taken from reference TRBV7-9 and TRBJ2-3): DTGVSQNPRHKITKRGQNVTFRCDPISEHNRLYWYRQTLGQGPEFLTYFQNEAQLEKSRLLSDRFSAERPKGSFSTLEIQRTEQGDSAMYLCASSPPGVLSTQYFGPGTRLTVL.

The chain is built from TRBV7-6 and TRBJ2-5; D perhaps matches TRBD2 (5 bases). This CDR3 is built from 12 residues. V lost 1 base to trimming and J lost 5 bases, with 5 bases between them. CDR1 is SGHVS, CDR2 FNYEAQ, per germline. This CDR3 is CASSLVAETQYF. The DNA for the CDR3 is TGTGCCAGCAGCTTAGTAGCGGAGACCCAGTACTTC.

CDR3 nucleotides: TGTGCCACCAGCAGGATGACAGCGAACACTGAAGCTTTCTTT. It is translated as CATSRMTANTEAFF. V and J are TRBV15 and TRBJ1-1; possible D gene TRBD1, 5 bases. The CDR3 has 14 amino acids. V shed 3 bases and J shed 1 base, with 9 bases lying between them. The germline CDR1 and CDR2 sequences are LNHNV and YYDKDF (reference sequence). The full variable domain, rest sourced from reference TRBV15 and TRBJ1-1, is DAMVIQNPRYQVTQFGKPVTLSCSQTLNHNVMYWYQQKSSQAPKLLFHYYDKDFNNEADTPDNFQSRRPNTSFCFLDIRSPGLGDTAMYLCATSRMTANTEAFFGQGTRLTVV.

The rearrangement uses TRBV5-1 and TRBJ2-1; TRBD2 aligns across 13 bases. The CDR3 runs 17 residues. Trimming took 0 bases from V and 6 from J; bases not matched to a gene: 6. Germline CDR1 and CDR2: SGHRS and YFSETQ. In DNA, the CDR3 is TGCGCCAGCAGCTTGGGGACAGGGACTAGCGGGATCAATGAGCAGTTCTTC. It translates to CASSLGTGTSGINEQFF.

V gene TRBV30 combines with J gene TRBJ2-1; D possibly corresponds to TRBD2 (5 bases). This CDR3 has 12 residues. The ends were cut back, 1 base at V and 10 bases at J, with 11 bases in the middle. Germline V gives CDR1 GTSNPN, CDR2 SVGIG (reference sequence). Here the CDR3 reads CAWSAAGWEQFF. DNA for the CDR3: TGTGCCTGGAGTGCCGCGGGCTGGGAGCAGTTCTTC.

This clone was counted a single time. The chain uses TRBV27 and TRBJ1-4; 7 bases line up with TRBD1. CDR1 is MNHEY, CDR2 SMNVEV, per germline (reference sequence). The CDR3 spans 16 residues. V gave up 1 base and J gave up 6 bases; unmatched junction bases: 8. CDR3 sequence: CASSLYPGRGYEKLFF. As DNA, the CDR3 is TGTGCCAGCAGTTTATACCCCGGCAGGGGGTATGAAAAACTGTTTTTT.

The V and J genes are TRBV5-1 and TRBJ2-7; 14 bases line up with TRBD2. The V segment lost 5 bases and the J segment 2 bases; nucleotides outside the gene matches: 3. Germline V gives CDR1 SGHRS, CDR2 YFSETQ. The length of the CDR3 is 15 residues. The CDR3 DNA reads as TGCGCCAGCAGGGGGACTAGCGGGAGTACCTACGAGCAGTACTTC. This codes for CASRGTSGSTYEQYF.

Here the CDR3 DNA reads TGTGCCAGCAGCTTAAACCAGGGGGGTTGGACTGAAGCTTTCTTT. It yields the protein CASSLNQGGWTEAFF. The rearrangement links TRBV5-6 to TRBJ1-1; 7 bases are a match to TRBD1. CDR1 SGHDT and CDR2 YYEEEE come from the germline V gene. V lost 2 bases to trimming and J lost 5 bases; unmatched junction nucleotides: 9. The CDR3 consists of 15 residues. Supplemented by reference TRBV5-6 and TRBJ1-1, the full variable domain reads DAGVTQSPTHLIKTRGQQVTLRCSPKSGHDTVSWYQQALGQGPQFIFQYYEEEERQRGNFPDRFSGHQFPNYSSELNVNALLLGDSALYLCASSLNQGGWTEAFFGQGTRLTVV.

CDR3 DNA: TGTGGCTCTGCGGGGGGCCGGGACTATGGCTACACCTTC. It yields the protein CGSAGGRDYGYTF. The rearrangement joins TRBV30 to TRBJ1-2, with D possibly TRBD1 on 6 matching bases. The CDR3 totals 13 residues. Germline V gene data show CDR1 as GTSNPN and CDR2 as SVGIG (reference sequence). Using reference TRBV30 and TRBJ1-2 for the parts outside the CDR3, the full variable domain is SQTIHQWPATLVQPVGSPLSLECTVEGTSNPNLYWYRQAAGRGLQLLFYSVGIGQISSEVPQNLSASRPQDRQFILSSKKLLLSDSGFYLCGSAGGRDYGYTFGSGTRLTVV.

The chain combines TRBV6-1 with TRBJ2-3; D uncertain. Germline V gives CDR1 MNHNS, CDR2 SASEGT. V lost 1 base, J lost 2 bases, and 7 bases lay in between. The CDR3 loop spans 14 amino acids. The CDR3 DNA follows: TGTGCCAGCAGTGAAGGGCAGCCCACAGATACGCAGTATTTT. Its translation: CASSEGQPTDTQYF.

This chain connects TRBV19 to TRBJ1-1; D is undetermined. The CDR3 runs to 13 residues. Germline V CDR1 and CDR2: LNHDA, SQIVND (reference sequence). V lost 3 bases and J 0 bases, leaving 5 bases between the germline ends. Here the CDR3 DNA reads TGTGCCAGTAGTATGGCAGTGAACACTGAAGCTTTCTTT. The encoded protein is CASSMAVNTEAFF.